This paragraph covers one TCR beta chain sequence. The data belong to a study of CD8 T cells in ankylosing spondylitis. TCRdb ran MiXCR on the 5' RACE reads and lists one entry per CDR3 protein. The sample contains approximately 260,000 distinct CDR3 sequences, 15% to 20% of which appear only once. This CDR3 comprises 13 residues. Per the germline V gene, CDR1 is LNHNV and CDR2 is YYDKDF (reference sequence). The V gene end was trimmed by 3 bases and the J gene end by 4 bases; junction bases not matched to a gene: 2. Sequencing was performed on blood, either unsorted or a sorted T cell fraction (not recorded which). This rearrangement joins TRBV15 to TRBJ1-1, with 7 nucleotides matching TRBD1. The sequence was collected from a male donor with ankylosing spondylitis or in good health (not recorded which). CDR3 protein: CATSSRQGTEAFF. The DNA for the CDR3 is TGTGCCACCAGCAGTCGACAGGGCACTGAAGCTTTCTTT.